Below, 8 T cell receptor beta chains from the same sample are listed, as sequenced in a study of blood T cell repertoires in COVID-19. Using immunoSEQ multiplex PCR, the repertoire was profiled, and TCRdb retains in-frame clones only, with some absent. The sample has a few hundred thousand clones, 86% seen once; the top ten hold 1.6%. The sample consisted of peripheral blood. These receptors originate from a woman aged 45-60 years with acute or convalescent COVID-19.

This clone occurred once. The chain joins TRBV12-3 or TRBV12-4 to TRBJ1-2; D is uncertain. CDR3 length equals 13 residues. Trimming took off 8 bases at V and 4 bases at J, with 14 bases between the two ends. The CDR3 region is CASGAGRGYGYTF. As DNA, the CDR3 is TGTGCCAGCGGTGCCGGCCGCGGCTATGGCTACACCTTC.

This sequence joins TRBV7-3 and TRBJ1-2; D perhaps matches TRBD1 (6 bases). Looked up from germline, CDR1 is SGHTA and CDR2 is FQGTGA. The CDR3 runs to 15 residues. V lost 2 bases and J lost 5, with 15 bases in between. The CDR3 is CASSLAGGTPYGYTF. The CDR3 DNA follows: TGTGCCAGCAGCTTAGCGGGTGGGACACCATATGGCTACACCTTC.

The chain carries TRBV27 and TRBJ2-3; TRBD2 is a possible D gene (6 bases). Trimming removed 5 bases from V and 6 bases from J, with 12 bases in between. This CDR3 has 13 amino acids. Germline V gene data show CDR1 as MNHEY and CDR2 as SMNVEV (reference sequence). CDR3 nucleotides: TGTGCCAGCAGTAGGAGGAGGGCCGATACGCAGTATTTT. This encodes CASSRRRADTQYF.

The gene calls are TRBV7-3 and TRBJ2-5; 12 nucleotides align to TRBD2. Germline V lookup: CDR1 SGHTA, CDR2 FQGTGA. The V segment lost 5 bases and the J segment 2 bases; nucleotides outside the gene matches: 6. The CDR3 contains 16 residues. The CDR3 here is CASSPTLAGGQETQYF. CDR3 sequence (DNA): TGTGCCAGCAGCCCGACTCTAGCGGGAGGGCAAGAGACCCAGTACTTC.

This chain links TRBV2 with TRBJ1-2, with 9 bases aligning to TRBD1. V was clipped by 6 bases and J by 5 bases; unmatched bases: 7. This CDR3 is 14 amino acids long. Germline V gives CDR1 SNHLY, CDR2 FYNNEI. The CDR3: CASRQGAHQYGYTF. CDR3 coding DNA: TGTGCCAGCAGACAGGGGGCGCATCAGTATGGCTACACCTTC.

Only a few counts were recorded for this clone. The chain combines TRBV5-4 with TRBJ2-1; 13 bases are shared with TRBD2. The germline V gene has CDR1 SGHNT and CDR2 YYREEE (reference sequence). Unmatched junction bases numbered 2, after V lost 1 base and J lost 7 bases. The CDR3 spans 15 residues. The CDR3 sequence is CASSLTSGRGNEQFF. In nucleotides, the CDR3 is TGTGCCAGCAGCTTGACTAGCGGGAGGGGGAATGAGCAGTTCTTC. The variable domain in full, completed from reference TRBV5-4 and TRBJ2-1, reads ETGVTQSPTHLIKTRGQQVTLRCSSQSGHNTVSWYQQALGQGPQFIFQYYREEENGRGNFPPRFSGLQFPNYSSELNVNALELDDSALYLCASSLTSGRGNEQFFGPGTRLTVL.

This chain connects TRBV10-3 to TRBJ1-4, with 9 bases that match TRBD1. Germline V gene lookup returns CDR1 ENHRY and CDR2 SYGVKD. This CDR3 is 13 amino acids long. Trimming removed 11 bases from V and 8 bases from J; junction bases left unmatched: 9. The CDR3 DNA reads TGTGCCTCCACGGGACAGGGCCGGGAAAAACTGTTTTTT. It codes for CASTGQGREKLFF.

The chain links TRBV6-2 or TRBV6-3 to TRBJ2-2; possibly TRBD2 for D (6 bases). In germline, CDR1 is MNHEY, CDR2 SVGEGT. The CDR3 covers 14 residues. V lost 5 bases and J 9 bases, leaving 16 bases between the germline ends. The CDR3 nucleotides read TGTGCCAGCAGTCAAACGGAGGGTACTAGGGAGCTGTTTTTT. Protein sequence: CASSQTEGTRELFF.